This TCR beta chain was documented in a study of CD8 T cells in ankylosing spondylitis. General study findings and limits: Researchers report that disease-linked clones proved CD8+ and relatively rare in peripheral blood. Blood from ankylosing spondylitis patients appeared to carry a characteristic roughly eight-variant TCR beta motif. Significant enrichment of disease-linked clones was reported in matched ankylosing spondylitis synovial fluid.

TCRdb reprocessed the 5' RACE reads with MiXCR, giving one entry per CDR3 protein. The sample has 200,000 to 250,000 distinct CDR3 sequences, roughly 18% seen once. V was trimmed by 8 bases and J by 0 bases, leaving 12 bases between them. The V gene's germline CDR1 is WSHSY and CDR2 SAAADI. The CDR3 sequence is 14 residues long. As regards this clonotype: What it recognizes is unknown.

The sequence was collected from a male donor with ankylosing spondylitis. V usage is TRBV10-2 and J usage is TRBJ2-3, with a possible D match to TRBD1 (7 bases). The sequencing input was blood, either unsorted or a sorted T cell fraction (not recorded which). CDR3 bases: TGCGCCAGCGGGGGGACAGCTAGCACAGATACGCAGTATTTT. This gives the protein CASGGTASTDTQYF.